This T cell receptor beta chain stems from a study of monozygotic twins with cystic fibrosis. Across the study: Libraries were built from approximately 3 micrograms of fragmented DNA using 15 PCR cycles.

A single count supports this clone. The antigen remains undetermined. This CDR3 comprises 10 residues. Germline V CDR1 and CDR2: MNHEY, SVGAGI. Whole-study results and caveats: In 13 of 16 pairs, V gene usage was closest to the co-twin's. Monozygotic CF twins shared more identical nucleotide clonotypes than unrelated patients.

The method was immunoSEQ multiplex PCR; TCRdb's version includes in-frame clones alone and lacks a portion of them. The data contain roughly 32,000 clones, roughly 97% of them singletons. V usage is TRBV6-5 and J usage is TRBJ1-2; D gene ambiguous. This receptor was taken from a girl aged 2 to 10 with cystic fibrosis. The sample consisted of blood. The CDR3, as DNA: TGTGCTGTAAGGAGCTATGGCTACACCTTC. It yields the protein CAVRSYGYTF.